This TCR beta chain emerged from a study of blood T cell repertoires in COVID-19. Produced via immunoSEQ multiplex PCR; TCRdb's table is partial and in-frame only. The repertoire has fewer than 200,000 clones, 87% of them found once; the top ten carry around 13%. Sequencing used peripheral blood. The source of this sequence is a woman in her 70s with COVID-19, enrolled during active disease.

The chain's CDR3 is CASSYSADQPQHF. CDR3 sequence (DNA): TGTGCCAGCAGTTATAGCGCGGATCAGCCCCAGCATTTT. The chain links TRBV2 to TRBJ1-5; D not resolved. Trimming left V 5 bases short and J 5 bases short, with 10 bases between. Per the germline V gene, CDR1 is SNHLY and CDR2 is FYNNEI. The CDR3 runs 13 residues.